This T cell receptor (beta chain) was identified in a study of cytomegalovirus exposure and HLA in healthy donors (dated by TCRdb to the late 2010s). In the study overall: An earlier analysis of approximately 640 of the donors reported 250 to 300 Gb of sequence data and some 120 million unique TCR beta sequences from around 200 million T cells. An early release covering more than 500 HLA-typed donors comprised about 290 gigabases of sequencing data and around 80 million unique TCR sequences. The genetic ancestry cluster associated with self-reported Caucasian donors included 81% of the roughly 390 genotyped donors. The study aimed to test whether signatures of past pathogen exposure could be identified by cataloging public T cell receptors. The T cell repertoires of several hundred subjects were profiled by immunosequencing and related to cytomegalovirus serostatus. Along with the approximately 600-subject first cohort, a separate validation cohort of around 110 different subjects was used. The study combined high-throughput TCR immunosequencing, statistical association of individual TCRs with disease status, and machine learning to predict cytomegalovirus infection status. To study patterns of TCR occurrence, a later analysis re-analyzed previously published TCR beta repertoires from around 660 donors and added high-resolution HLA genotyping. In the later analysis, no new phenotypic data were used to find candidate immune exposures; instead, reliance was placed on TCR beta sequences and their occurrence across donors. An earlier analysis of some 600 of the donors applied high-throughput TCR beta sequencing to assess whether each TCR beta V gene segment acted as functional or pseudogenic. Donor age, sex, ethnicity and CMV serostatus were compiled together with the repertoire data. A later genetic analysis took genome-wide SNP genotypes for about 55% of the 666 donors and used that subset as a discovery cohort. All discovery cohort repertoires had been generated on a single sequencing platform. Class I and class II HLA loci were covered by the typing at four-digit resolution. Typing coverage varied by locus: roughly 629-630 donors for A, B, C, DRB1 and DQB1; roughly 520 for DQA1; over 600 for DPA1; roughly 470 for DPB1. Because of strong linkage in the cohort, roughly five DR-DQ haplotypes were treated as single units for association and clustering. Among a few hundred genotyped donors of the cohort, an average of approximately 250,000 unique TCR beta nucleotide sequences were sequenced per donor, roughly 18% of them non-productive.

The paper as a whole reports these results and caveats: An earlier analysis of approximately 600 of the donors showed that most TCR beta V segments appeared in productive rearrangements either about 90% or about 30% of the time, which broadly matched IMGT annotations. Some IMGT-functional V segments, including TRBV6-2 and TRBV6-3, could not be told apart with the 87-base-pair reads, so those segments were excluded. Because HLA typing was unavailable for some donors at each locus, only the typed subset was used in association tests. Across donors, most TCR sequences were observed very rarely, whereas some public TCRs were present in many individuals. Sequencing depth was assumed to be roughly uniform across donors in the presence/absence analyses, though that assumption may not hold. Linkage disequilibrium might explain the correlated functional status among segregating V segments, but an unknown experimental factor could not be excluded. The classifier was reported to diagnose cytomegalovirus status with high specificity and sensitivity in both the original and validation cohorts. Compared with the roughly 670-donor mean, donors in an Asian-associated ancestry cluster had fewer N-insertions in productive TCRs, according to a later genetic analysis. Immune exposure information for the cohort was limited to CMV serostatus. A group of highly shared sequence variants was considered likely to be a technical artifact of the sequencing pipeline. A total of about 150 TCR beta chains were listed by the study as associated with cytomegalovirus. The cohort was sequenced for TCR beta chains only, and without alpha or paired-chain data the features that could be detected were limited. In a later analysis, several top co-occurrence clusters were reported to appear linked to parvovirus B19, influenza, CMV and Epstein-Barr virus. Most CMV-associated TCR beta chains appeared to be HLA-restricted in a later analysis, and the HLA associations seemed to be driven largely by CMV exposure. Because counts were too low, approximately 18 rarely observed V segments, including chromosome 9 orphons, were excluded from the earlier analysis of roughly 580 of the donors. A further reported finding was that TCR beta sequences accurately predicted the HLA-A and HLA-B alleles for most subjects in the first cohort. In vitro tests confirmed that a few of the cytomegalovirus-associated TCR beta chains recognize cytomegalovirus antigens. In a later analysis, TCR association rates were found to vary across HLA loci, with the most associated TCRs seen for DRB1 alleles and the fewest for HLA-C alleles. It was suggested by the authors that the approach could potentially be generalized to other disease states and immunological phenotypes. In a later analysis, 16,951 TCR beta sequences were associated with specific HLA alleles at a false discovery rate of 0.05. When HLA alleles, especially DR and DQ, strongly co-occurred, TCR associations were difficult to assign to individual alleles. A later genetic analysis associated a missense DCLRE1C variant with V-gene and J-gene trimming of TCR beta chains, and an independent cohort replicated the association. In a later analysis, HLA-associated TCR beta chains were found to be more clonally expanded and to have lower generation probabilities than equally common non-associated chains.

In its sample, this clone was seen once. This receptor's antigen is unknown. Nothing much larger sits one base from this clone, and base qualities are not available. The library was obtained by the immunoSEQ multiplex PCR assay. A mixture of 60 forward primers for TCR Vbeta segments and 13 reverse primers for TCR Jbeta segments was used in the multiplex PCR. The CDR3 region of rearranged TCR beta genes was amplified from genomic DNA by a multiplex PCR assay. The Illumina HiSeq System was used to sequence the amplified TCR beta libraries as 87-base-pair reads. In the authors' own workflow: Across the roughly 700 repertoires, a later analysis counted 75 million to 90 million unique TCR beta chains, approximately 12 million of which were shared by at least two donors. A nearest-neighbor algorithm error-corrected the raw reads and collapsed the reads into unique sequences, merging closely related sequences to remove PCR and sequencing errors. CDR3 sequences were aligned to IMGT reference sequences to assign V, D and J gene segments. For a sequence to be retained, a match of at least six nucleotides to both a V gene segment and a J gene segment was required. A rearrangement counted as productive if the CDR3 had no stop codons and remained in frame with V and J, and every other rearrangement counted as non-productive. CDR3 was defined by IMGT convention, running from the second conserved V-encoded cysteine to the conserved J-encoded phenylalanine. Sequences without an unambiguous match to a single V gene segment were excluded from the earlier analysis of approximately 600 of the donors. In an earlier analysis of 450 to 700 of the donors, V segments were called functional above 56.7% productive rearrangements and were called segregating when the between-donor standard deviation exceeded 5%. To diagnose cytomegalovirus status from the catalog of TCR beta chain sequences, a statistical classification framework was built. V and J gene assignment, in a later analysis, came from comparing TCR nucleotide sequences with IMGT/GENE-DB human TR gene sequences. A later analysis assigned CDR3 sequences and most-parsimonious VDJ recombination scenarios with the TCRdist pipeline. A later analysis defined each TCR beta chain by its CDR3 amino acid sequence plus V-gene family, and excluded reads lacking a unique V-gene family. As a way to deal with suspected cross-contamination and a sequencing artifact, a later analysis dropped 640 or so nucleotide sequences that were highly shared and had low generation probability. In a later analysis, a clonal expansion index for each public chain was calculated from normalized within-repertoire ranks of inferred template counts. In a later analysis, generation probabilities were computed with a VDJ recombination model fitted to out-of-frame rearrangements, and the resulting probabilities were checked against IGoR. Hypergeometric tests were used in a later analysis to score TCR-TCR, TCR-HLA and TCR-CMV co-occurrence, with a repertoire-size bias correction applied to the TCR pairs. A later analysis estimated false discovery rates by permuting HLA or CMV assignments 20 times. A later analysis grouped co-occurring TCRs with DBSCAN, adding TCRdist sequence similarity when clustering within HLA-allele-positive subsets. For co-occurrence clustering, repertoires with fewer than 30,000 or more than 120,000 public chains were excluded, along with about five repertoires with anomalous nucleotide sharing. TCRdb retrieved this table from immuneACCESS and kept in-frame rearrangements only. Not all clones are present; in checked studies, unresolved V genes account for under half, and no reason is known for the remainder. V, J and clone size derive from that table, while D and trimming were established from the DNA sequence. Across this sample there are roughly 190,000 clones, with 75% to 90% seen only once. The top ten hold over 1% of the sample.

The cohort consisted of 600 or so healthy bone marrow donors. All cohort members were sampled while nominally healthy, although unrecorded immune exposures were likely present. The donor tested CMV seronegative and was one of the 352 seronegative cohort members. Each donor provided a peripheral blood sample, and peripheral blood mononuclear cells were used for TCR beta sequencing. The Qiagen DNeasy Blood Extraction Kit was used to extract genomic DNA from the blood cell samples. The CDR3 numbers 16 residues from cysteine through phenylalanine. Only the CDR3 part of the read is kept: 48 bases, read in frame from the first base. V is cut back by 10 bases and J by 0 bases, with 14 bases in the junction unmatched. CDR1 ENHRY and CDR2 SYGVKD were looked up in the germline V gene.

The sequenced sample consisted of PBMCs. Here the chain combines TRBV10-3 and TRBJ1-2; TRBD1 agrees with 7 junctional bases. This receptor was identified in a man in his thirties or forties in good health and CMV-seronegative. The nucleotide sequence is TGTGCCACCAACCGGGACGGGACAGCAACTAACTATGGCTACACCTTC. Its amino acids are CATNRDGTATNYGYTF.